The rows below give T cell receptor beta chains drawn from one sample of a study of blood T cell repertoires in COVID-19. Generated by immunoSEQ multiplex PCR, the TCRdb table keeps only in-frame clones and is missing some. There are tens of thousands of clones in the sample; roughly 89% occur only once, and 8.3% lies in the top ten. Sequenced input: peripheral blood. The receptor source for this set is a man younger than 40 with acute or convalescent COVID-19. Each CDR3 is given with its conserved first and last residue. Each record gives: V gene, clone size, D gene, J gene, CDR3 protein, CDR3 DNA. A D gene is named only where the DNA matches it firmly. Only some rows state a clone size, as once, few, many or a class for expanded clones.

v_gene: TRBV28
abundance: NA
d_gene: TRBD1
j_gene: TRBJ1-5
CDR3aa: CASRRTGGNQPQHF
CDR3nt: TGTGCCAGCAGACGTACAGGGGGGAATCAGCCCCAGCATTTT

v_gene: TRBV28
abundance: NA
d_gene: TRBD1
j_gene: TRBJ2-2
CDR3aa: CASSGQVFLTGELFF
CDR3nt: TGTGCCAGCAGTGGACAGGTCTTTCTCACCGGGGAGCTGTTTTTT

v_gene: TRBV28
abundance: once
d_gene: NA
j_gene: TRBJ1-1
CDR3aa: CASSLWQGSNTEAFF
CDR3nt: TGTGCCAGCAGTTTGTGGCAGGGCTCGAACACTGAAGCTTTCTTT

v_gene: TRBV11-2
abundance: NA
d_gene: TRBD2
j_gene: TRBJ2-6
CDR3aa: CASSLIAGGFSGANVLTF
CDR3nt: TGTGCCAGCAGCCTCATAGCGGGAGGGTTCTCTGGGGCCAACGTCCTGACTTTC

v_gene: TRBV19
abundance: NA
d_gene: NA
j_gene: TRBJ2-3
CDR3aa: CASSPSVAGRDTQYF
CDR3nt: TGTGCCAGTAGCCCATCCGTGGCGGGGAGAGATACGCAGTATTTT

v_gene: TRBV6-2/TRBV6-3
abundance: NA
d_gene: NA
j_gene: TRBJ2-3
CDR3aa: CASSYSGVQDTQYF
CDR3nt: TGTGCCAGCAGTTACTCTGGAGTCCAAGATACGCAGTATTTT

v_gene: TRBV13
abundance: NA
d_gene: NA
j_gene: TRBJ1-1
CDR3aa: CASSLDGRRAEAFF
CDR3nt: TGTGCCAGCAGCCTGGACGGCAGGCGGGCTGAAGCTTTCTTT

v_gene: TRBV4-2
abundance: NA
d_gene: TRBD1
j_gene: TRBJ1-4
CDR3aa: CASSHSGQGLVDEKLFF
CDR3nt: TGTGCCAGCAGCCACTCGGGACAGGGCCTGGTAGATGAAAAACTGTTTTTT

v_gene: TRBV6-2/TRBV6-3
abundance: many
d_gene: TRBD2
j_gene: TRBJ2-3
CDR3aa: CASSYSSGSTDTQYF
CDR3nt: TGTGCCAGCAGTTACTCTAGCGGGAGCACAGATACGCAGTATTTT

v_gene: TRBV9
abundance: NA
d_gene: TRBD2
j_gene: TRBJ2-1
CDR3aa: CASSIAGGPYNEQFF
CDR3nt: TGTGCCAGCAGCATAGCGGGAGGGCCATACAATGAGCAGTTCTTC

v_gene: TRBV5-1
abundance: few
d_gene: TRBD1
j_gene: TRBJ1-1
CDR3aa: CASSLGQGFTEAFF
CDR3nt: TGCGCCAGCAGTTTGGGACAGGGGTTCACTGAAGCTTTCTTT

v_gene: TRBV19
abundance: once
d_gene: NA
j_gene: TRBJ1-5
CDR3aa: CASSTKGGSQPQHF
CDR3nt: TGTGCCAGTAGTACTAAGGGTGGGAGTCAGCCCCAGCATTTT

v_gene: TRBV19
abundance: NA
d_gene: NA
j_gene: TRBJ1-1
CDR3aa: CASSQWDMNTEAFF
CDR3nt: TGTGCCAGTAGTCAGTGGGACATGAACACTGAAGCTTTCTTT

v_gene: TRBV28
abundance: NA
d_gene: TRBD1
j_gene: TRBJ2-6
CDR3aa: CASSSGQGVPGANVLTF
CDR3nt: TGTGCCAGCAGTTCGGGACAGGGGGTCCCTGGGGCCAACGTCCTGACTTTC

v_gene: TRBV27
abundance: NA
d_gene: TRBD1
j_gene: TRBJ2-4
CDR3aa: CASRHTGTGENIQYF
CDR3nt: TGTGCCAGCAGACACACCGGGACAGGGGAGAACATTCAGTACTTC

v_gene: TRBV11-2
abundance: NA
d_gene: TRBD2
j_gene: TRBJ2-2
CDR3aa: CASTPGTGGGELFF
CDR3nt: TGTGCCAGCACCCCTGGGACGGGAGGCGGGGAGCTGTTTTTT

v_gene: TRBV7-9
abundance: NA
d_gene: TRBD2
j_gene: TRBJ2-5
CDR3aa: CASSLGRRERETQYF
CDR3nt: TGTGCCAGCAGCTTAGGGAGGCGGGAGAGGGAGACCCAGTACTTC

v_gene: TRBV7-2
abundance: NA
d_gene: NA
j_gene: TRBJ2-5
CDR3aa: CASSLGRGRETQYF
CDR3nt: TGTGCCAGCAGCTTGGGCAGGGGTCGGGAGACCCAGTACTTC

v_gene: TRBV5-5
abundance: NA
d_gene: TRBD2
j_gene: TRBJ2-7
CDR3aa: CASSLAGASGRYEQYF
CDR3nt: TGTGCCAGCAGCTTGGCCGGGGCTAGCGGGAGATACGAGCAGTACTTC

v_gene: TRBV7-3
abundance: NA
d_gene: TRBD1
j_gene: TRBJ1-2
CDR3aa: CASSPTGADYGYTF
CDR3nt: TGTGCCAGCAGCCCGACAGGGGCAGACTATGGCTACACCTTC

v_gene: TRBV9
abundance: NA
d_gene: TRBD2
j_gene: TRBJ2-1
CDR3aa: CASSASGSSYNEQFF
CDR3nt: TGTGCCAGCAGCGCGAGCGGGAGCTCCTACAATGAGCAGTTCTTC

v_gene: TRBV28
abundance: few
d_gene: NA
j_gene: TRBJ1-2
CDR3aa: CASSRRDNYGYTF
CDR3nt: TGTGCCAGCAGTCGGCGGGACAACTATGGCTACACCTTC

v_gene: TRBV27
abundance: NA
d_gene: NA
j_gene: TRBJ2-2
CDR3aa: CASSLGGTGELFF
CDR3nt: TGTGCCAGCAGTTTGGGGGGAACCGGGGAGCTGTTTTTT

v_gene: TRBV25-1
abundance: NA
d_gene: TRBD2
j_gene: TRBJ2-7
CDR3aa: CASSDIRAGGRYEQYF
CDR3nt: TGTGCCAGCAGTGATATCCGAGCGGGAGGTCGTTATGAGCAGTACTTC

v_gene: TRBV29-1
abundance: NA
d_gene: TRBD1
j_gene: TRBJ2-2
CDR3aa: CSAPGTANTGELFF
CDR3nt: TGCAGCGCTCCAGGGACAGCGAACACCGGGGAGCTGTTTTTT

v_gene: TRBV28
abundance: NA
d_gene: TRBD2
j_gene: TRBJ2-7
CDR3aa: CASSLTSGRNYEQYF
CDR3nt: TGTGCCAGCAGCCTAACTAGCGGGCGAAACTACGAGCAGTACTTC

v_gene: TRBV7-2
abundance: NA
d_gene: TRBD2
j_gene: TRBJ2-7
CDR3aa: CASSLREGLYEQYF
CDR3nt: TGTGCCAGCAGCTTGCGGGAGGGCCTTTACGAGCAGTACTTC

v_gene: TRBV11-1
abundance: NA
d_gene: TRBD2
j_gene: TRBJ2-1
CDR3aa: CASSQLVAGREQFF
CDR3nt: TGTGCCAGCAGCCAGCTAGTAGCGGGAAGAGAGCAGTTCTTC

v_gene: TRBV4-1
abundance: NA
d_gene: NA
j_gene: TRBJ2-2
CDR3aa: CASSQGGMNTGELFF
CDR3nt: TGCGCCAGCAGCCAAGGAGGGATGAACACCGGGGAGCTGTTTTTT

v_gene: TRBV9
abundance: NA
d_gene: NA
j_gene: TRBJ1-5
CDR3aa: CASSEGDSNQPQHF
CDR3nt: TGTGCCAGCAGCGAGGGGGATAGCAATCAGCCCCAGCATTTT

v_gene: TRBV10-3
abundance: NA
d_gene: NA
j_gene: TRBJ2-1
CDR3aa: CAIRRDSSYNEQFF
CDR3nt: TGTGCCATCAGGCGGGATTCTTCCTACAATGAGCAGTTCTTC